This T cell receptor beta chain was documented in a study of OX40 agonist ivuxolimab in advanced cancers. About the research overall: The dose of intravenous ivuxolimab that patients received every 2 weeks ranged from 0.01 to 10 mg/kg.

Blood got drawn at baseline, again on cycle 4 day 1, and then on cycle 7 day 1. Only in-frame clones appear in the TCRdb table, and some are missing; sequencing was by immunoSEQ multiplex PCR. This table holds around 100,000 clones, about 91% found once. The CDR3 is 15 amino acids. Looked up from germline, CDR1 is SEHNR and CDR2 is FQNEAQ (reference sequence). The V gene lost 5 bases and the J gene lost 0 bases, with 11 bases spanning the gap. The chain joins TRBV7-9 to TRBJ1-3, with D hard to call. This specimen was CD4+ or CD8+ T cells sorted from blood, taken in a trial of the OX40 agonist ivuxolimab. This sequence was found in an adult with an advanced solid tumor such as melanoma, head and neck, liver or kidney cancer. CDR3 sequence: CASSVTEISGNTIYF. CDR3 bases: TGTGCCAGCAGCGTAACAGAAATCTCTGGAAACACCATATATTTT.